In its sample, the clone carrying this T cell receptor (beta chain) was seen once. The data were taken from a study of tumor-infiltrating lymphocytes in oesophageal squamous cell carcinoma. TCRdb redid the calling of the PCR reads with MiXCR, one entry per CDR3 protein. The table has 16,000 or so distinct CDR3 sequences, around two fifths seen once. From germline, CDR1 is MDHEN and CDR2 SYDVKM. The V end lost 2 bases, the J end lost 2 bases, and 8 bases lay between the germline ends. This CDR3 spans 14 amino acids. The source of this sequence is a male donor with esophageal squamous cell carcinoma. V usage is TRBV28 and J usage is TRBJ2-3, with D uncertain. Sequenced input: esophageal tumor tissue. The CDR3 loop is CASSLQRYTDTQYF. The CDR3 DNA follows: TGTGCCAGCAGTTTACAGCGTTACACAGATACGCAGTATTTT.